The TCR beta chain under discussion was sequenced for a study of T cell responses to AZD1222 COVID-19 vaccine. Background on the study: Second doses at about 4 or about 12 weeks were pooled. Whole-study results and caveats: When two AZD1222 doses had been given, Spike-specific TCR breadth and depth rose. Only a handful of AZD1222 recipients, several in all, had baseline seropositivity.

Trimming removed 4 bases from V and 2 bases from J, with 15 bases in between. Germline V gene sequence: CDR1 MNHNS, CDR2 SASEGT. The CDR3 has 16 amino acids. Some clones are missing from TCRdb's copy, which holds only in-frame ones; the method was immunoSEQ multiplex PCR. Of some 63,000 clones in the sample, 65% to 90% were seen once. Concerning this clone itself: Its antigen is not identified.

The source is an adult in good health. The sequencing here drew on peripheral blood, taken on day 0 of AZD1222 vaccination. The gene calls are TRBV6-1 and TRBJ1-5; tentative D call: TRBD1 (5 bases). CDR3 DNA sequence: TGTGCCAGCAGTGGGACAACTCCTGCAGGCAATCAGCCCCAGCATTTT. Amino acid sequence: CASSGTTPAGNQPQHF.